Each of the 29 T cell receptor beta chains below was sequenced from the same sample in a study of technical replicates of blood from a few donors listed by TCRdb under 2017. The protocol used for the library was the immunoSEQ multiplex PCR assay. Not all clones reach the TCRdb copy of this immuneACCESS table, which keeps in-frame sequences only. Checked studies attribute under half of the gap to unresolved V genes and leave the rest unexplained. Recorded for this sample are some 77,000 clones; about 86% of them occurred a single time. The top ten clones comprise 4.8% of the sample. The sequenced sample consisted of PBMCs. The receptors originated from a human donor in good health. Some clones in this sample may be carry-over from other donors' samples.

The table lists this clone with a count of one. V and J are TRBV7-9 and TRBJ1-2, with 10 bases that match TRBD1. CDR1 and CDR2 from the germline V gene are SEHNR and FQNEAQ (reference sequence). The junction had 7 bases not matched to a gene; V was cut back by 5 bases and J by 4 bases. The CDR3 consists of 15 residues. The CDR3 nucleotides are TGTGCCAGCAGCCAACGGACAGGGGGTGCCTATGGCTACACCTTC. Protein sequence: CASSQRTGGAYGYTF.

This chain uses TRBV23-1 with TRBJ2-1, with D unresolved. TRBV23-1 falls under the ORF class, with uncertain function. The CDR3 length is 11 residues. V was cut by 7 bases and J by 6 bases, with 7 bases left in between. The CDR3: CASTVLNEQFF. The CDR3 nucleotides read TGCGCCAGCACGGTTCTCAATGAGCAGTTCTTC.

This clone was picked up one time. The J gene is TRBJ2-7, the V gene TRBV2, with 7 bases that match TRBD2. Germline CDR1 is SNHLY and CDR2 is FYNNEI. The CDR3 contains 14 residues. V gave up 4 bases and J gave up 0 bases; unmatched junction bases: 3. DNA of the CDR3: TGTGCCAGCAGTGCGACTAGCCCCTCCTACGAGCAGTACTTC. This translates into CASSATSPSYEQYF.

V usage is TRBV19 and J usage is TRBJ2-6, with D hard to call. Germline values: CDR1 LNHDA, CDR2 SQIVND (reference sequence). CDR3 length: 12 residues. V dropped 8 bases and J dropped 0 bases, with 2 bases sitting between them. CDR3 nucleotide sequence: TGTGCCAGTCTCTCTGGGGCCAACGTCCTGACTTTC. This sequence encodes CASLSGANVLTF.

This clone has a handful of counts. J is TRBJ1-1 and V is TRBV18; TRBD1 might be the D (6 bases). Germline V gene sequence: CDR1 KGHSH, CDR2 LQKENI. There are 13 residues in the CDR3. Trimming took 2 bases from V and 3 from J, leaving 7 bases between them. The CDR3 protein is CASSPNRDTEAFF. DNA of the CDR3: TGTGCCAGCTCACCAAACAGGGACACTGAAGCTTTCTTT.

CDR3 DNA sequence: TGTGCCAGCAGTCCAGGGACAGGGGGCTTGGATACGCAGTATTTT. Protein sequence: CASSPGTGGLDTQYF. The rearrangement links TRBV6-5 to TRBJ2-3; 12 nucleotides match TRBD1. The CDR3 has 15 amino acids. Germline V gives CDR1 MNHEY, CDR2 SVGAGI. Losses at the gene ends were 5 bases for V and 6 bases for J; bases not matched to a gene: 6.

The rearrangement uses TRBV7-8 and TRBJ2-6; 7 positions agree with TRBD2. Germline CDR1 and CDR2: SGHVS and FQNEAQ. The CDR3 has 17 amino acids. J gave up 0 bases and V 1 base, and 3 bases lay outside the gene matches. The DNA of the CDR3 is TGTGCCAGCAGCTTAGTGGGGGGGAGCTCTGGGGCCAACGTCCTGACTTTC. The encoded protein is CASSLVGGSSGANVLTF.

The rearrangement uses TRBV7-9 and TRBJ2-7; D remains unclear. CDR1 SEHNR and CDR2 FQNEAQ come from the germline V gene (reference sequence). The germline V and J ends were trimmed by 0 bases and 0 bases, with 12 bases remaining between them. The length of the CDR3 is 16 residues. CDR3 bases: TGTGCCAGCAGCTTAGCTGGTGCCCCTAACTCCTACGAGCAGTACTTC. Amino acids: CASSLAGAPNSYEQYF.

The CDR3: CASSRDRGATEAFF. The CDR3, as DNA: TGTGCCAGCAGCAGGGACAGGGGGGCCACTGAAGCTTTCTTT. J is TRBJ1-1 and V is TRBV6-6; TRBD1 matches 11 bases. Germline loops: CDR1 MNHNY, CDR2 SVGAGI (reference sequence). Trimming removed 6 bases from V and 4 bases from J; junction bases left unmatched: 4. This CDR3 is built from 14 residues.

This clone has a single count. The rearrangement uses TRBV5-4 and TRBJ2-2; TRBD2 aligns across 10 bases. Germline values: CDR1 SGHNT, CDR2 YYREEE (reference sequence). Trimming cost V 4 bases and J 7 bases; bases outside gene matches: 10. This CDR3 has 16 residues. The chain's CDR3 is CASSPPTSGEFGELFF. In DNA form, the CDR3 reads TGTGCCAGCAGCCCCCCCACTAGCGGGGAGTTCGGGGAGCTGTTTTTT.

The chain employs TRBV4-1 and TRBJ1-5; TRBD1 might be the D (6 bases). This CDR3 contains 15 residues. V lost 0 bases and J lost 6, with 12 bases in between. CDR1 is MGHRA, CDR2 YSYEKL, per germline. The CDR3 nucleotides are TGCGCCAGCAGCCAAGAGGACAGAGGTTCTCAGCCCCAGCATTTT. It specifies CASSQEDRGSQPQHF.

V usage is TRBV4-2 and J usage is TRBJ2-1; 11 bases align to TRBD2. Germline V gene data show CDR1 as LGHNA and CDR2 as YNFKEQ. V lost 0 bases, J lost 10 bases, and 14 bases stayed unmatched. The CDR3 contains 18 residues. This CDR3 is CASSQDYLSSGRVQEQFF. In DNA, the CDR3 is TGTGCCAGCAGCCAAGATTATCTTAGTAGCGGGAGGGTGCAGGAGCAGTTCTTC.

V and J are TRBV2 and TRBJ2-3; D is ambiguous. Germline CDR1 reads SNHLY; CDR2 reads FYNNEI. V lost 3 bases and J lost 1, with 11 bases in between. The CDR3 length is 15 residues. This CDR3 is CASSEERPRTDTQYF. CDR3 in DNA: TGTGCCAGCAGTGAGGAGCGCCCGCGCACAGATACGCAGTATTTT.

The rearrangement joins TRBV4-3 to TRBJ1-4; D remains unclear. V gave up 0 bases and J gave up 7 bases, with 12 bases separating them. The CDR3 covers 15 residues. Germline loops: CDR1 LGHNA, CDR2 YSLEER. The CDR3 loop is CASSQDRAGGEKLFF. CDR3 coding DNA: TGCGCCAGCAGCCAAGATCGGGCCGGAGGTGAAAAACTGTTTTTT.

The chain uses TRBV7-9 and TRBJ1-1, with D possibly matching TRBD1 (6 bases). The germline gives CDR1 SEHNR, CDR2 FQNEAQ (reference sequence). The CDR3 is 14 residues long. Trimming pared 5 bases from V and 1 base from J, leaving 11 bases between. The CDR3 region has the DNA TGTGCCAGCAGCCCCACGACAGGGAACACTGAAGCTTTCTTT. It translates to CASSPTTGNTEAFF.

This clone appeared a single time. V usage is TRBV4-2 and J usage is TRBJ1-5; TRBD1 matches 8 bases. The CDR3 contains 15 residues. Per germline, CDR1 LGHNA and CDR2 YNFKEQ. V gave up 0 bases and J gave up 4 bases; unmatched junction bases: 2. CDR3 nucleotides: TGTGCCAGCAGCCAAGATGACAGGGGAAATCAGCCCCAGCATTTT. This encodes CASSQDDRGNQPQHF.

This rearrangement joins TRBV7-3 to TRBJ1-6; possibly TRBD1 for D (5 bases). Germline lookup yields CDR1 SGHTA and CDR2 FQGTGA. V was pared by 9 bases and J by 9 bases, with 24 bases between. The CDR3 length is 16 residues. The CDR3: CARPGDFLRGGSPLHF. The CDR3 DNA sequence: TGTGCCAGGCCGGGAGACTTCCTAAGGGGCGGTTCACCCCTCCACTTT.

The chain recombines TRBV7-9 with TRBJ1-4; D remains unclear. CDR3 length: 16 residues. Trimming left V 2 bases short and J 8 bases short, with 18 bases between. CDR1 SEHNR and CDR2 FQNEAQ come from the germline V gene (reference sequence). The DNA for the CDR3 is TGTGCCAGCAGCTTATTGTCAGGTGGAGGGCGGGAAAAACTGTTTTTT. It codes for CASSLLSGGGREKLFF.

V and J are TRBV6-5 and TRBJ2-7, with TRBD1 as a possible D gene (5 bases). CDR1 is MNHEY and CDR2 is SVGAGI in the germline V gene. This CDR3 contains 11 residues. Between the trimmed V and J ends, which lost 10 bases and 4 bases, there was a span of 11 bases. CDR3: CATKTEYEQYF. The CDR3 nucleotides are TGTGCCACCAAGACAGAGTACGAGCAGTACTTC.

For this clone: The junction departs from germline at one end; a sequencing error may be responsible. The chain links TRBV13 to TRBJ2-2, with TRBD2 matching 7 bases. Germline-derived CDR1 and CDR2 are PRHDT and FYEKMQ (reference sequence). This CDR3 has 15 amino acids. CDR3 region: CASTLEGGPSGELFF. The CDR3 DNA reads TGTGCCAGCACCTTAGAGGGAGGGCCTTCCGGGGAGCTGTTTTTT.

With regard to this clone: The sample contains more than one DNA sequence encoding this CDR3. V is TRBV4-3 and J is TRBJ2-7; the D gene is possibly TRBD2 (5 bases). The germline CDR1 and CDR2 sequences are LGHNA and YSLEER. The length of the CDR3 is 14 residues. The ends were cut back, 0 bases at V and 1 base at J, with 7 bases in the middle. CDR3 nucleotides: TGCGCCAGCAGCCAAGATCGAGGGTCCTACGAGCAGTACTTC. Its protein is CASSQDRGSYEQYF.

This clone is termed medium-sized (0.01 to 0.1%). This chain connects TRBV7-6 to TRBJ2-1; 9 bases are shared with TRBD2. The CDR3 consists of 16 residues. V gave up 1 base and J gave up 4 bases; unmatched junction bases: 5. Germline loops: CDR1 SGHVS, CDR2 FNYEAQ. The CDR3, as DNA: TGTGCCAGCAGCTTAGAGACTAGCGGAAAATACAATGAGCAGTTCTTC. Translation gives CASSLETSGKYNEQFF.

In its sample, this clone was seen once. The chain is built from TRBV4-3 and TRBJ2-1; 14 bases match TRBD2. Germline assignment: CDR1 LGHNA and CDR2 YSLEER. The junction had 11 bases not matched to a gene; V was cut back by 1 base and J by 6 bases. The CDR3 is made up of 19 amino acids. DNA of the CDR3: TGCGCCAGCAGCCAAGGGATGAGACTAGCGGGAGGGGTGGTCAATGAGCAGTTCTTC. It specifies CASSQGMRLAGGVVNEQFF.

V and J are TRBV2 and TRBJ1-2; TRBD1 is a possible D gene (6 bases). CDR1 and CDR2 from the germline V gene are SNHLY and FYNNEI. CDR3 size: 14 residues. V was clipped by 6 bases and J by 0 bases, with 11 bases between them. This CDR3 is CASSLQGTNYGYTF. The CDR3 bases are TGTGCCAGCAGCCTACAGGGTACTAACTATGGCTACACCTTC.

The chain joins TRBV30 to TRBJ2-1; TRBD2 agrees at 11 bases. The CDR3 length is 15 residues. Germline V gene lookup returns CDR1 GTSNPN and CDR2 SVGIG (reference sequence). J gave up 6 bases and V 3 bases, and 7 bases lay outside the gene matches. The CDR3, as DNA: TGTGCCTGGAGACCAATAGCGGGAGGGTTCAATGAGCAGTTCTTC. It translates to CAWRPIAGGFNEQFF.

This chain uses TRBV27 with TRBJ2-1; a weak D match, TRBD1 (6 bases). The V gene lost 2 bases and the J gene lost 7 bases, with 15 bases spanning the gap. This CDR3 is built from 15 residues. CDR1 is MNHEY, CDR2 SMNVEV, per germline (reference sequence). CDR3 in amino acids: CASSLSKAGANEQFF. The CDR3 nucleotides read TGTGCCAGCAGTTTAAGTAAGGCAGGGGCGAATGAGCAGTTCTTC.

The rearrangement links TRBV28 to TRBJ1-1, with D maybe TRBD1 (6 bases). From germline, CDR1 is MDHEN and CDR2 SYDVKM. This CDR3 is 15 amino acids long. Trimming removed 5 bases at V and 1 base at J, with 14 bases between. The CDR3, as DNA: TGTGCCAGCAGTGTCGGGGGGGGCGCGAACACTGAAGCTTTCTTT. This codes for CASSVGGGANTEAFF. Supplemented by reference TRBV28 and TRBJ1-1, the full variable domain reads DVKVTQSSRYLVKRTGEKVFLECVQDMDHENMFWYRQDPGLGLRLIYFSYDVKMKEKGDIPEGYSVSREKKERFSLILESASTNQTSMYLCASSVGGGANTEAFFGQGTRLTVV.

CDR3 sequence (DNA): TGTGCCAGCTCACCAACCACAGGCAATCAGCCCCAGCATTTT. It encodes CASSPTTGNQPQHF. V and J are TRBV18 and TRBJ1-5; D uncertain. This CDR3 spans 14 amino acids. CDR1 is KGHSH and CDR2 is LQKENI in the germline V gene. Trimming removed 2 bases at V and 2 bases at J, with 7 bases between.

CDR3 nucleotide sequence: TGCGCCAGCGCGGTCAGTATTAACTATGGCTACACCTTC. This translates into CASAVSINYGYTF. The chain links TRBV5-1 to TRBJ1-2; unclear D gene. Germline values: CDR1 SGHRS, CDR2 YFSETQ. The CDR3 has 13 residues. V was trimmed by 7 bases and J by 1 base, leaving 11 bases between them.